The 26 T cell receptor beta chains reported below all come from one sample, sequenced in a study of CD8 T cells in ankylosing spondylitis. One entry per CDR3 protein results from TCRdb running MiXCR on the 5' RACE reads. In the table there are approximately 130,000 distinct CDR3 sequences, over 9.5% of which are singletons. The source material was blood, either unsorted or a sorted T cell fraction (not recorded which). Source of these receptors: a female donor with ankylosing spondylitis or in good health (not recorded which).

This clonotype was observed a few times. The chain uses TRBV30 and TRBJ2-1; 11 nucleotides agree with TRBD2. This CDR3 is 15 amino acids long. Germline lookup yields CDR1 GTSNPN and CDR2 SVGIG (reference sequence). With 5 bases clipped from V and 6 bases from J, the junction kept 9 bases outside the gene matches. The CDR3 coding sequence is TGTGCCTGGGCCGGGGTGACTAGCGGGACCAATGAGCAGTTCTTC. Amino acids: CAWAGVTSGTNEQFF.

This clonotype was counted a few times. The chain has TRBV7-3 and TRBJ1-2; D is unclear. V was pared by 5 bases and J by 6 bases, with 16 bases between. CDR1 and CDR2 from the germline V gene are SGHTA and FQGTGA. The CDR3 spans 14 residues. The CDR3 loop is CASSPRPGAHGYTF. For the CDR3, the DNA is TGTGCCAGCAGCCCCAGACCGGGAGCGCATGGCTACACCTTC.

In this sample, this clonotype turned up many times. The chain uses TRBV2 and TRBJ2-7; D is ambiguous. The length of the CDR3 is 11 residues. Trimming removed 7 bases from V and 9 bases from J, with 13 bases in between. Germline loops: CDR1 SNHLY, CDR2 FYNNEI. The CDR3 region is CASNTALGQYF. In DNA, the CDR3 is TGTGCCAGCAACACAGCCCTCGGGCAGTACTTC.

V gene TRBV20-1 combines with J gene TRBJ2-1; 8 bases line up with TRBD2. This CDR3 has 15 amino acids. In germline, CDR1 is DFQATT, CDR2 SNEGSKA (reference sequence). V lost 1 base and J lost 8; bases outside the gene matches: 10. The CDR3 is CSARVAAGGGDEQFF. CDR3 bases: TGCAGTGCTAGAGTCGCGGCGGGAGGTGGGGATGAGCAGTTCTTC.

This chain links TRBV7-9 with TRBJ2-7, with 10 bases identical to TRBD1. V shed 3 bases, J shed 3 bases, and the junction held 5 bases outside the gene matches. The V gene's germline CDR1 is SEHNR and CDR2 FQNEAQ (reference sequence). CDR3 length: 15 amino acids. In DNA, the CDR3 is TGTGCCAGCAGCTTCCGGGACAGGGGTGTCTACGAGCAGTACTTC. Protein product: CASSFRDRGVYEQYF.

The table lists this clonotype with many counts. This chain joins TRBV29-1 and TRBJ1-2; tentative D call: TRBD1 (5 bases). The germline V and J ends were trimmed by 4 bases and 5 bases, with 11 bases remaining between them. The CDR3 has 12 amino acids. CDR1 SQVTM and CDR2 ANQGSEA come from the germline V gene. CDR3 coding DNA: TGCAGCGTTGTGGGGCAGGCATATGGCTACACCTTC. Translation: CSVVGQAYGYTF.

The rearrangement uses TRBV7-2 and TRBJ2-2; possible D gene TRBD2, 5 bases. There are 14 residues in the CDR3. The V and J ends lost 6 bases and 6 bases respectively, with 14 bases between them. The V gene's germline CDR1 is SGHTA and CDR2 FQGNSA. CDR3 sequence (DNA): TGTGCCAGCAGTACAGAGAGGGCCTCCGGGGAGCTGTTTTTT. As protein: CASSTERASGELFF.

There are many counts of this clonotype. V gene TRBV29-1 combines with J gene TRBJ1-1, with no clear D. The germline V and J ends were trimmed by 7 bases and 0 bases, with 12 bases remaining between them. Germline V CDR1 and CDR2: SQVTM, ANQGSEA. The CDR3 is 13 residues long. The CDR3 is CSAATYMNTEAFF. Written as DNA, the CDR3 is TGCAGCGCTGCGACTTACATGAACACTGAAGCTTTCTTT. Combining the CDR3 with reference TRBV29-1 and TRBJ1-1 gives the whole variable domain SAVISQKPSRDICQRGTSLTIQCQVDSQVTMMFWYRQQPGQSLTLIATANQGSEATYESGFVIDKFPISRPNLTFSTLTVSNMSPEDSSIYLCSAATYMNTEAFFGQGTRLTVV.

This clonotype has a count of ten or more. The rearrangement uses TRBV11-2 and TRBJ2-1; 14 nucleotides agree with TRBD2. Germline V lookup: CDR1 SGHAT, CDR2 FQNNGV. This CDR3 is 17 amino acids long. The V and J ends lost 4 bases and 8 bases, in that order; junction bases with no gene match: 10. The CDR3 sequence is CASSSWTSGRLGDEQFF. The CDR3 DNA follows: TGTGCCAGCAGCTCATGGACTAGCGGGAGGTTGGGAGATGAGCAGTTCTTC.

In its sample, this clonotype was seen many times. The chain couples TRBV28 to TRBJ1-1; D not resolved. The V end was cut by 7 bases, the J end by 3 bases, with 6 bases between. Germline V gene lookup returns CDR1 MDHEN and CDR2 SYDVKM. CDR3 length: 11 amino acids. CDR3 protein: CASTGDTEAFF. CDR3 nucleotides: TGTGCCAGCACCGGCGACACTGAAGCTTTCTTT.

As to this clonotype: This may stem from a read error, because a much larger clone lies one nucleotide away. The CDR3 sequence is CSTRPDLGETQYF. The CDR3 bases are TGCAGTACAAGACCGGATCTCGGGGAGACCCAGTACTTC. The chain joins TRBV20-1 to TRBJ2-5; D gene ambiguous. Germline lookup yields CDR1 DFQATT and CDR2 SNEGSKA (reference sequence). Trimming stripped 8 bases from V and 5 bases from J, with 18 bases between. The CDR3 consists of 13 residues.

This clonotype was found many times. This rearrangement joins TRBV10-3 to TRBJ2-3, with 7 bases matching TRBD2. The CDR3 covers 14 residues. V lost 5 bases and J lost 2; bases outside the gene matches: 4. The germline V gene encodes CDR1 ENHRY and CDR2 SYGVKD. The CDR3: CAISLSGNTDTQYF. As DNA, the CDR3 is TGTGCCATCAGTTTAAGCGGGAACACAGATACGCAGTATTTT.

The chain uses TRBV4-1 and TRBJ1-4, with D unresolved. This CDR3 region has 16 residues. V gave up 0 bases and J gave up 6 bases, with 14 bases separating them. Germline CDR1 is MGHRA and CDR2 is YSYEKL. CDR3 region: CASSQDASSTDEKLFF. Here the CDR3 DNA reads TGCGCCAGCAGCCAAGATGCGAGCTCAACAGATGAAAAACTGTTTTTT.

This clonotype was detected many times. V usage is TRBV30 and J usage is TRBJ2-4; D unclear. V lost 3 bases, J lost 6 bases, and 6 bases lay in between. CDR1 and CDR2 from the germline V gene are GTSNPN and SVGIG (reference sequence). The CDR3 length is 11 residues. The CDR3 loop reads CAWRLGNIQYF. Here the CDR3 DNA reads TGTGCCTGGAGGTTGGGAAACATTCAGTACTTC.

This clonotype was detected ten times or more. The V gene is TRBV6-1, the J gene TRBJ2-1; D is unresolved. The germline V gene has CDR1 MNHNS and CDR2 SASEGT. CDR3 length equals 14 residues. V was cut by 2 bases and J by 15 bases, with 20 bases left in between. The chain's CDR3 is CASSETPSALRRFF. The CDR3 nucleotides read TGTGCCAGCAGTGAAACCCCTTCAGCCCTTCGGCGGTTCTTC.

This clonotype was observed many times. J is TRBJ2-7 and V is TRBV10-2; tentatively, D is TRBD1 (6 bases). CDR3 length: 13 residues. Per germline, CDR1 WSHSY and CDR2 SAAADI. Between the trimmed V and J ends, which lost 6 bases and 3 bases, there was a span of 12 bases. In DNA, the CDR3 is TGCGCCAGCAGGGAAACAGGGAACTACGAGCAGTACTTC. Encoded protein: CASRETGNYEQYF.

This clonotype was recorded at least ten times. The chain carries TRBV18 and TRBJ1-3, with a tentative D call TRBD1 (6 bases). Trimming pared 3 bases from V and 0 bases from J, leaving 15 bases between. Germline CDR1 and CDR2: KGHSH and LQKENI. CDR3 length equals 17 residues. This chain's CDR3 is CASSPGAGRGSGNTIYF. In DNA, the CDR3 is TGTGCCAGCTCACCGGGGGCGGGCCGCGGCTCTGGAAACACCATATATTTT.

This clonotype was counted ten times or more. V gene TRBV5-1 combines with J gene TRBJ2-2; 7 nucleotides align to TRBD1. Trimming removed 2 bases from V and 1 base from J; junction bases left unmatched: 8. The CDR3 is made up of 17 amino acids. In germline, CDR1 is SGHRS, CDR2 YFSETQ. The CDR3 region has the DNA TGCGCCAGCAGCTTTGAGGGGGCCCCTGAGAACACCGGGGAGCTGTTTTTT. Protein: CASSFEGAPENTGELFF.

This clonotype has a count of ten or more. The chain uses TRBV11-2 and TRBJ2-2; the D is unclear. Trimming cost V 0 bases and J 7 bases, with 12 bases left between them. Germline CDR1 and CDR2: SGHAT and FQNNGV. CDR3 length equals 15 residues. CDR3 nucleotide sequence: TGTGCCAGCAGCTTAGAAAGAGAGAAACGCGGGGAGCTGTTTTTT. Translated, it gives CASSLEREKRGELFF.

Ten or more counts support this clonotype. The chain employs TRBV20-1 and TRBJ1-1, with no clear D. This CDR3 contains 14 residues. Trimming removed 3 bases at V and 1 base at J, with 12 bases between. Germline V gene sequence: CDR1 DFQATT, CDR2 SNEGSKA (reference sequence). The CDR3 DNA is TGCAGTGCTAGGAAAGAGGCCCGGAACACTGAAGCTTTCTTT. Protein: CSARKEARNTEAFF.

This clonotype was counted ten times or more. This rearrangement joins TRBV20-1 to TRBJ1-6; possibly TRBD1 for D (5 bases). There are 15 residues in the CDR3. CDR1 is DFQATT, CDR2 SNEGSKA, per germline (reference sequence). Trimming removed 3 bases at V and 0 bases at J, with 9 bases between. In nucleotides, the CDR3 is TGCAGTGCTAGCAGGGAAGTCTCCTATAATTCACCCCTCCACTTT. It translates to CSASREVSYNSPLHF.

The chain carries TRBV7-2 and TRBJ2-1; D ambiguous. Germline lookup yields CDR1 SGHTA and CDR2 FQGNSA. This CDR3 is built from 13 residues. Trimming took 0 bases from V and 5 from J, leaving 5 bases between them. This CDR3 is CASSLARNNEQFF. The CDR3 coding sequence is TGTGCCAGCAGCTTAGCTCGAAACAATGAGCAGTTCTTC.

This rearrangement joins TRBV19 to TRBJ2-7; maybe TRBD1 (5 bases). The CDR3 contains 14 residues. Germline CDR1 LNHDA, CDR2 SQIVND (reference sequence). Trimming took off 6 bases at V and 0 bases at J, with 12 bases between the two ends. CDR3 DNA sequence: TGTGCCAGTAGAACCTCGGACAACTCCTACGAGCAGTACTTC. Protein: CASRTSDNSYEQYF.

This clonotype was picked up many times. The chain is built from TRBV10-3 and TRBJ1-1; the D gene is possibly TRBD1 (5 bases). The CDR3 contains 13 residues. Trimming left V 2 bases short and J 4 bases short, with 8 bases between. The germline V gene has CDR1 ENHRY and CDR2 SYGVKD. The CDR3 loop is CAISETGLTEAFF. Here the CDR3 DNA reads TGTGCCATCAGTGAGACAGGCCTCACTGAAGCTTTCTTT.

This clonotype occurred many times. The chain's CDR3 is CASSPGGATGANVLTF. The CDR3 DNA follows: TGTGCCAGCAGCCCCGGAGGGGCAACAGGGGCCAACGTCCTGACTTTC. The chain has TRBV11-2 and TRBJ2-6, with D possibly being TRBD2 (6 bases). Per the germline V gene, CDR1 is SGHAT and CDR2 is FQNNGV. The length of the CDR3 is 16 residues. The V end lost 5 bases, the J end lost 4 bases, and 15 bases lay between the germline ends.

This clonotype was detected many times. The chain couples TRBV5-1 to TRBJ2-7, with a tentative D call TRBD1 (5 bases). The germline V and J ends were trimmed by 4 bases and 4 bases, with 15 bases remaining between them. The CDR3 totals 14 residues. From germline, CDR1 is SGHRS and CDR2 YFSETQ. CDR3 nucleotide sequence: TGCGCCAGCAGCAGACGACAGAGTCAATACGAGCAGTACTTC. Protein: CASSRRQSQYEQYF.